The 2 T cell receptor beta chains below all came from one sample that was sequenced in a study of T-cell reconstitution after alpha-beta-depleted transplantation in children. A library of TCRbeta sequences, prepared with unique molecular identifiers, was generated. TCRdb itself ran the PCR reads through MiXCR, one entry per CDR3 protein. The sample yields some 200,000 distinct CDR3 sequences, more than 7.5% seen once. Sequencing was performed on PBMCs from the stem cell graft donor, taken from the stem cell graft. These receptors all stem from a human donor who donated a stem cell graft to a child with SCID.

This clonotype was observed many times. The rearrangement links TRBV28 to TRBJ2-7; 8 nucleotides agree with TRBD1. The CDR3 spans 16 residues. Germline V gene data show CDR1 as MDHEN and CDR2 as SYDVKM. Unmatched junction bases numbered 16, after V lost 8 bases and J lost 4 bases. Here the CDR3 DNA reads TGTGCCAGCTGGGGTCCAGGGGGCGGGGTGGGTTACGAGCAGTACTTC. Residues: CASWGPGGGVGYEQYF.

This clonotype was seen many times. This chain links TRBV20-1 with TRBJ1-1, with a possible D match to TRBD1 (6 bases). The CDR3 runs to 12 residues. Germline CDR1 DFQATT, CDR2 SNEGSKA (reference sequence). The V end was cut by 6 bases, the J end by 1 base, with 9 bases between. The CDR3 DNA reads as TGCAGTGCCTTGGGACAGAACACTGAAGCTTTCTTT. Translating gives CSALGQNTEAFF.